One T cell receptor (beta chain) is described in this entry. Its target is not known. This sample is drawn from a study of radiotherapy plus CTLA-4 blockade in lung cancer. Study results and limitations: Tumor-derived TCR clones expanded in blood after radiotherapy plus ipilimumab.

Profiled with immunoSEQ multiplex PCR; TCRdb holds only in-frame clones, not every one. The sample has approximately 99,000 clones, 80% to 90% seen once. The sample was peripheral blood, taken from a patient treated with radiotherapy plus ipilimumab. This clonotype was obtained from a human donor with non-small cell lung cancer that progressed on radiotherapy plus ipilimumab.

In nucleotides, the CDR3 is TGTGCCAGCAGTGACTGGACTAGCGGGTCCAATGAGCAGTTCTTC. Translating it yields CASSDWTSGSNEQFF. V and J are TRBV2 and TRBJ2-1, with 11 bases that match TRBD2. Germline-derived CDR1 and CDR2 are SNHLY and FYNNEI. This CDR3 region has 15 residues. V lost 3 bases, J lost 6 bases, and 4 bases stayed unmatched.